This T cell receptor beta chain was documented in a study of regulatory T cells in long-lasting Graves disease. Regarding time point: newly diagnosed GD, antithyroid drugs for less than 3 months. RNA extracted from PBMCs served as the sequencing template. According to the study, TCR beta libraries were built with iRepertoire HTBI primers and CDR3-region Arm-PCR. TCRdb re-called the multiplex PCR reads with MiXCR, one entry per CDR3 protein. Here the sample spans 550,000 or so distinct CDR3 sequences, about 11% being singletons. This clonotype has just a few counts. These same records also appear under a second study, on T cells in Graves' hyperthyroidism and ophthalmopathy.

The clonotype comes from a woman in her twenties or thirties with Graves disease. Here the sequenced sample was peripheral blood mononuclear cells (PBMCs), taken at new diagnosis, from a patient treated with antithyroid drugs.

The CDR3 protein is CASSQVWGRGNTEAFF. CDR3 coding DNA: TGTGCCAGCAGCCAAGTATGGGGCAGGGGGAACACTGAAGCTTTCTTT. The V call is TRBV3-1, the J call TRBJ1-1; maybe TRBD1 (6 bases). CDR1 is LGHDT and CDR2 is YNNKEL in the germline V gene (reference sequence). Deletions cut 1 base from V and 1 base from J, with 13 bases between. This CDR3 is built from 16 residues.